This is a list of T cell receptor beta chains from one sample in a study of identical twins. TCRdb re-called the 5' RACE reads with MiXCR, one entry per CDR3 protein. This table has hundreds of thousands of distinct CDR3 sequences, 20% to 30% appearing once. The sample was also linked to a second study, of T cells expressing NK-cell markers.

Sequences were obtained from CD4+ T cells sorted from blood. These receptors were obtained from a woman in her late teens or twenties in good health. CDR3s include the opening cysteine and the closing phenylalanine or tryptophan. Fields, in order: clone size, D gene, V gene, J gene, CDR3 protein, CDR3 DNA. A D gene is named only where the DNA matches it firmly. Rows may omit the clone size; those that give it use once, few, many or a size class.

NA	TRBD1	TRBV6-1	TRBJ1-1	CASTLGQGGSNTEAFF	TGTGCCAGCACCCTCGGACAGGGAGGTTCGAACACTGAAGCTTTCTTT
few	TRBD2	TRBV6-1	TRBJ2-6	CASRGREGLLSGANVLTF	TGTGCCAGCAGGGGGCGGGAGGGCCTTCTTTCTGGGGCCAACGTCCTGACTTTC
NA	NA	TRBV7-2	TRBJ2-1	CASSSWNNEQFF	TGTGCCAGCAGCTCCTGGAACAATGAGCAGTTCTTC
many	TRBD2	TRBV5-1	TRBJ2-3	CASSFSGGADTQYF	TGCGCCAGCAGCTTCTCGGGAGGCGCGGATACGCAGTATTTT
many	TRBD2	TRBV20-1	TRBJ2-3	CSARGGSTDTQYF	TGCAGTGCGCGGGGGGGGAGCACAGATACGCAGTATTTT
NA	TRBD1	TRBV9	TRBJ1-6	CASSVEEGAASPLHF	TGTGCCAGCAGCGTAGAGGAGGGGGCAGCTTCACCCCTCCACTTT
NA	NA	TRBV5-6	TRBJ1-2	CASRPWEAGGGYTF	TGTGCCAGCAGACCATGGGAGGCCGGTGGTGGCTACACCTTC
few	NA	TRBV20-1	TRBJ2-7	CSLGQGRYEQYF	TGCAGCCTAGGGCAGGGACGATACGAGCAGTACTTC
few	NA	TRBV7-9	TRBJ1-2	CASSPVSASNYGYTF	TGTGCCAGCAGCCCCGTGTCTGCCTCTAACTATGGCTACACCTTC
few	TRBD2	TRBV29-1	TRBJ2-1	CSAAASGGPGKQFF	TGCAGCGCTGCGGCTAGCGGGGGCCCGGGGAAGCAGTTCTTC
NA	TRBD2	TRBV2	TRBJ2-2	CASRGTGTSGYGELFF	TGTGCCAGCCGCGGTACCGGGACTAGCGGGTACGGGGAGCTGTTTTTT
few	NA	TRBV6-1	TRBJ2-7	CASTSDDSPYEQYF	TGTGCCAGCACCAGTGATGACAGTCCCTACGAGCAGTACTTC
few	NA	TRBV14	TRBJ2-1	CASMGPSYNEQFF	TGTGCCAGCATGGGCCCCTCCTACAATGAGCAGTTCTTC
few	NA	TRBV4-3	TRBJ1-4	CASSQVSGGENEKLFF	TGCGCCAGCAGCCAAGTATCGGGCGGGGAGAATGAAAAACTGTTTTTT
NA	TRBD2	TRBV5-1	TRBJ2-7	CASSLGGRTYEQYF	TGCGCCAGCAGCTTGGGCGGGAGAACGTACGAGCAGTACTTC
NA	NA	TRBV5-6	TRBJ2-3	CASSLIRTDTQYF	TGTGCCAGCAGCCTTATAAGGACAGATACGCAGTATTTT
NA	NA	TRBV6-2/TRBV6-3	TRBJ1-5	CASGSSRLSNQPQHF	TGTGCCAGCGGGTCTTCCAGACTTAGCAATCAGCCCCAGCATTTT
NA	NA	TRBV5-6	TRBJ1-2	CASSLGGTLRYGYTF	TGTGCCAGCAGCTTGGGGGGAACGTTGCGCTATGGCTACACCTTC
few	NA	TRBV6-1	TRBJ2-1	CASTGLGGSYNEQFF	TGTGCCAGCACCGGCCTGGGGGGCTCCTACAATGAGCAGTTCTTC
many	NA	TRBV3-1	TRBJ1-1	CASRYTGRMTEAFF	TGTGCCAGCAGGTATACAGGGAGGATGACTGAAGCTTTCTTT